This T cell receptor beta chain originates from a study of cytomegalovirus exposure and HLA in healthy donors. Findings of the study overall: Among TCR sequences, most were rare, though some public TCRs appeared in many donors. Reported results showed that the classifier diagnosed cytomegalovirus status with high specificity and sensitivity. The study put 150 or so TCR beta chains on its list as cytomegalovirus-associated.

Method: immunoSEQ multiplex PCR; TCRdb's copy keeps in-frame clones and lacks some. The sample consists of approximately 160,000 clones, around 92% of them appearing once. About this clone itself: Its target is not known.

Germline CDR1 reads SGHTA; CDR2 reads FQGNSA. The CDR3 is 19 residues long. Trimming cost V 1 base and J 1 base; bases outside gene matches: 13. An approximately 120-subject validation cohort, separate from the approximately 670-subject first cohort, supplied the donors. Sequencing was carried out using PBMCs. The genes are TRBV7-2 and TRBJ1-5, with 7 bases lining up with TRBD1. The origin of this receptor is a young man in good health and CMV-seropositive. CDR3 sequence: CASSLVPKGTVVSNQPQHF. The CDR3 DNA follows: TGTGCCAGCAGCTTAGTTCCGAAGGGGACAGTTGTGAGCAATCAGCCCCAGCATTTT.